Below, 20 T cell receptor beta chains from the same sample are listed, as sequenced in a study of blood T cell repertoires in COVID-19. Produced via immunoSEQ multiplex PCR; TCRdb's table is partial and in-frame only. The sample has fewer than 150,000 clones; under 85% are singletons. Material for sequencing was PBMCs or T cells enriched from blood (not recorded which). The origin of the receptors is a man aged 25 to 40 who had recovered from COVID-19.

The chain is built from TRBV25-1 and TRBJ1-1, with TRBD1 identical over 9 bases. The V gene's germline CDR1 is MGHDK and CDR2 SYGVNS. There are 13 residues in the CDR3. V lost 6 bases and J lost 3; bases outside the gene matches: 2. CDR3 nucleotide sequence: TGTGCCAGCAGACAGGGGGCTCACACTGAAGCTTTCTTT. As protein: CASRQGAHTEAFF.

This chain links TRBV2 with TRBJ1-5; perhaps TRBD1 as D (6 bases). CDR3 length: 14 residues. The V end was cut by 7 bases, the J end by 9 bases, with 19 bases between. Looked up from germline, CDR1 is SNHLY and CDR2 is FYNNEI. The CDR3 DNA is TGTGCCAGCACGAAGGGGGGGAAGAATGCGCCCCAGCATTTT. As protein: CASTKGGKNAPQHF.

The genes are TRBV5-6 and TRBJ2-1; 7 bases match TRBD1. The germline gives CDR1 SGHDT, CDR2 YYEEEE. After removal of 4 bases from V and 6 bases from J, the junction contained 10 bases not matched to a gene. This CDR3 is built from 15 residues. The CDR3 DNA reads as TGTGCCAGCAGCGGCGGACAGGTATTGGGCAATGAGCAGTTCTTC. Its translation is CASSGGQVLGNEQFF.

Regarding this clone: Mismatch with germline at one junction end may stem from a read error. The V call is TRBV9, the J call TRBJ1-1; D is unresolved. This CDR3 has 14 residues. Per germline, CDR1 SGDLS and CDR2 YYNGEE. CDR3 residues: CASGVGSMDTEAFF. The CDR3 DNA reads as TGTGCCAGCGGCGTTGGTAGCATGGACACTGAAGCTTTCTTT.

The V call is TRBV7-2, the J call TRBJ2-2; TRBD2 matches at 10 bases. Losses at the gene ends were 5 bases for V and 5 bases for J; bases not matched to a gene: 5. The CDR3 is 15 amino acids. Germline V CDR1 and CDR2: SGHTA, FQGNSA. The CDR3 here is CASSPLAGKTGELFF. In DNA form, the CDR3 reads TGTGCCAGCAGCCCACTAGCGGGGAAAACCGGGGAGCTGTTTTTT.

This chain uses TRBV6-5 with TRBJ1-4; D unclear. The CDR3 runs to 15 residues. V was clipped by 6 bases and J by 0 bases, with 11 bases between them. From germline, CDR1 is MNHEY and CDR2 SVGAGI. The CDR3 protein is CASSYPRTTNEKLFF. The CDR3 DNA reads TGTGCCAGCAGCTATCCCAGGACAACTAATGAAAAACTGTTTTTT.

This clone was counted once. The chain has TRBV27 and TRBJ2-2; 9 nucleotides line up with TRBD1. Germline V gene lookup returns CDR1 MNHEY and CDR2 SMNVEV (reference sequence). Trimming took 2 bases from V and 4 from J; bases not matched to a gene: 8. This CDR3 is built from 17 residues. The DNA of the CDR3 is TGTGCCAGCAGTTTACAGTTCAGGACAGGGGCCACCGGGGAGCTGTTTTTT. Its translation is CASSLQFRTGATGELFF.

The J gene is TRBJ1-1, the V gene TRBV28; maybe TRBD1 (6 bases). Trimming shortened V by 5 bases and J by 4 bases, and 17 bases separated the two germline ends. CDR3 length: 15 amino acids. The germline gives CDR1 MDHEN, CDR2 SYDVKM. The CDR3, as DNA: TGTGCCAGCAGTCCCCAGGCGGGGGGCGGCACTGAAGCTTTCTTT. Its translation is CASSPQAGGGTEAFF. Full variable domain (remainder filled in from reference TRBV28 and TRBJ1-1): DVKVTQSSRYLVKRTGEKVFLECVQDMDHENMFWYRQDPGLGLRLIYFSYDVKMKEKGDIPEGYSVSREKKERFSLILESASTNQTSMYLCASSPQAGGGTEAFFGQGTRLTVV.

The chain links TRBV11-3 to TRBJ2-2; no clear D. The V gene's germline CDR1 is SGHNT and CDR2 YENEEA. The CDR3 totals 15 residues. V was trimmed by 0 bases and J by 5 bases, leaving 10 bases between them. The CDR3 nucleotides are TGTGCCAGCAGCTTAGAAGGTCTCGGGACCGGGGAGCTGTTTTTT. Its protein is CASSLEGLGTGELFF.

The V call is TRBV15, the J call TRBJ1-1; no clear D. V was shortened by 0 bases and J by 1 base, with 12 bases between the two germline ends. Per germline, CDR1 LNHNV and CDR2 YYDKDF (reference sequence). This CDR3 region has 16 residues. CDR3: CATSRDKQSSNTEAFF. CDR3 DNA sequence: TGTGCCACCAGCAGAGACAAACAGTCGTCGAACACTGAAGCTTTCTTT.

The chain combines TRBV6-2 or TRBV6-3 with TRBJ2-7, with D tentatively TRBD1 (5 bases). This CDR3 contains 13 residues. Germline CDR1 and CDR2: MNHEY and SVGEGT. V lost 0 bases and J lost 2, with 5 bases in between. CDR3 protein: CASSYSDTYEQYF. The CDR3 DNA follows: TGTGCCAGCAGTTACTCGGACACCTACGAGCAGTACTTC.

The chain is built from TRBV4-1 and TRBJ2-5; TRBD2 is a possible D gene (6 bases). CDR1 and CDR2 from the germline V gene are MGHRA and YSYEKL. V was pared by 4 bases and J by 3 bases, with 18 bases between. The CDR3 has 16 amino acids. Here the CDR3 reads CASSRTILSPEETQYF. The CDR3 DNA reads as TGCGCCAGCAGCCGGACTATTCTTTCCCCAGAAGAGACCCAGTACTTC.

This chain uses TRBV18 with TRBJ1-2; TRBD1 might be the D (6 bases). Germline V gives CDR1 KGHSH, CDR2 LQKENI. The CDR3 has 16 residues. The V end was cut by 3 bases, the J end by 4 bases, with 18 bases between. The CDR3 DNA sequence: TGTGCCAGCTCACCCGCCTCTTCCACAGGGTTCTATGGCTACACCTTC. It encodes CASSPASSTGFYGYTF.

The chain couples TRBV11-2 to TRBJ2-1; no definite D call. V was pared by 0 bases and J by 0 bases, with 9 bases between. The length of the CDR3 is 16 residues. The germline V gene encodes CDR1 SGHAT and CDR2 FQNNGV. The CDR3: CASSLDLPRSYNEQFF. The CDR3, as DNA: TGTGCCAGCAGCTTAGATCTACCACGCTCCTACAATGAGCAGTTCTTC.

This chain links TRBV11-2 with TRBJ2-7; maybe TRBD2 (5 bases). Looked up from germline, CDR1 is SGHAT and CDR2 is FQNNGV. V was trimmed by 4 bases and J by 5 bases, leaving 9 bases between them. CDR3 length: 12 amino acids. The CDR3 is CASSWGAHEQYF. The CDR3 coding sequence is TGTGCCAGCAGCTGGGGAGCTCACGAGCAGTACTTC.

This clone was found a few times. The gene calls are TRBV12-1 and TRBJ2-3; the D call TRBD2 from the table was never checked on the DNA. TRBV12-1 is a known pseudogene. The CDR3 extends over 16 amino acids. The CDR3 here is CASSGGWPGPTDTQYF. Written as DNA, the CDR3 is TGTGCCAGCAGCGGGGGGTGGCCGGGGCCCACAGATACGCAGTATTTT.

The rearrangement uses TRBV19 and TRBJ2-1; D remains ambiguous. CDR1 is LNHDA and CDR2 is SQIVND in the germline V gene (reference sequence). The germline V and J ends were trimmed by 5 bases and 0 bases, with 11 bases remaining between them. The length of the CDR3 is 15 residues. The CDR3: CASSLEVNSYNEQFF. CDR3 DNA: TGTGCCAGTAGTCTCGAGGTGAACTCCTACAATGAGCAGTTCTTC.

This chain joins TRBV27 and TRBJ1-1; TRBD1 matches at 8 bases. The CDR3 totals 14 residues. J gave up 3 bases and V 8 bases, and 8 bases lay outside the gene matches. Germline V gives CDR1 MNHEY, CDR2 SMNVEV (reference sequence). In nucleotides, the CDR3 is TGTGCCAGCGCTTTGGCAGGGGGCTACACTGAAGCTTTCTTT. Protein product: CASALAGGYTEAFF.

The rearrangement joins TRBV7-2 to TRBJ2-5, with unresolved D. CDR3 size: 14 residues. V was pared by 1 base and J by 2 bases, with 8 bases between. Germline V gene sequence: CDR1 SGHTA, CDR2 FQGNSA. The CDR3 DNA reads as TGTGCCAGCAGCTTAGTTATAGTACAAGAGACCCAGTACTTC. This sequence encodes CASSLVIVQETQYF.

The rearrangement uses TRBV6-5 and TRBJ2-5; unclear D gene. The CDR3 spans 14 residues. CDR1 and CDR2 (germline): MNHEY, SVGAGI. V lost 6 bases and J lost 2, with 13 bases in between. CDR3 amino acids: CASSLQSDQETQYF. In DNA form, the CDR3 reads TGTGCCAGCAGCTTACAGTCCGATCAAGAGACCCAGTACTTC.